This T cell receptor (beta chain) was found in a study of blood T cell repertoires in COVID-19. Sequencing was performed with immunoSEQ multiplex PCR; in TCRdb, only in-frame clones are kept and a portion is missing. The sample includes about 400,000 clones, roughly 87% of them seen just once. CDR3 length equals 13 residues. From germline, CDR1 is MNHEY and CDR2 SVGAGI. With V trimmed by 6 bases and J by 2 bases, 2 bases remained unmatched. This sequence was found in a woman aged 40 to 50 with acute COVID-19. V is TRBV6-5 and J is TRBJ1-2; 8 nucleotides agree with TRBD1. Sequenced input: PBMCs or T cells enriched from blood (not recorded which). Written as DNA, the CDR3 is TGTGCCAGCAGAAACAGGGGGAACTATGGCTACACCTTC. Amino acid sequence: CASRNRGNYGYTF.